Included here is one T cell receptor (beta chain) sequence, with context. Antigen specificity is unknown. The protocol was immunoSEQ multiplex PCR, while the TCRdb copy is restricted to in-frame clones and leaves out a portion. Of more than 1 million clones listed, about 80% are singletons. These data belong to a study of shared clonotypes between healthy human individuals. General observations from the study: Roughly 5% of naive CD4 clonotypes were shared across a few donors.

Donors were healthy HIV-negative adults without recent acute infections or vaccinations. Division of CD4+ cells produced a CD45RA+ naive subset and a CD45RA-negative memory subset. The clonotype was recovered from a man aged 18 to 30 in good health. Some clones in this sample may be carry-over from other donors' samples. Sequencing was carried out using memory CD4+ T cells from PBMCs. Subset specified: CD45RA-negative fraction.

The CDR3 loop is CSVAGLNFNTEAFF. CDR3 bases: TGCAGCGTTGCTGGTCTGAATTTTAACACTGAAGCTTTCTTT. The V call is TRBV29-1, the J call TRBJ1-1; D not certain. The CDR3 contains 14 residues. V lost 4 bases and J 2 bases, leaving 14 bases between the germline ends. Germline V CDR1 and CDR2: SQVTM, ANQGSEA. The full variable domain, with the rest looked up from reference TRBV29-1 and TRBJ1-1, is SAVISQKPSRDICQRGTSLTIQCQVDSQVTMMFWYRQQPGQSLTLIATANQGSEATYESGFVIDKFPISRPNLTFSTLTVSNMSPEDSSIYLCSVAGLNFNTEAFFGQGTRLTVV.